What follows describes a single T cell receptor beta chain. This entry is derived from a study of blood T cell repertoires in COVID-19. Study-level background: PBMCs, B-cell-depleted T cells, or T cells provided the cDNA or gDNA that made up the material.

As handled by the study authors: Amplification of reference gene primers was used by the study to estimate nucleated cell counts. The protocol was immunoSEQ multiplex PCR, while the TCRdb copy is restricted to in-frame clones and leaves out a portion. The V and J calls and clone size were taken over from that table, and D and trimming were inferred from the DNA. The sample has under 200,000 clones, approximately 84% seen once. Germline V gene data show CDR1 as SGHDT and CDR2 as YYEEEE. The V segment lost 3 bases and the J segment 2 bases; nucleotides outside the gene matches: 3. This CDR3 region has 15 residues.

Source material: peripheral blood. This chain links TRBV5-6 with TRBJ1-1; 11 positions agree with TRBD1. This receptor was taken from a human donor with acute or convalescent COVID-19. The donor label of this sample is uncertain. The CDR3 nucleotides read TGTGCCAGCAGCTGGACAGGGGGCCTTAACACTGAAGCTTTCTTT. This sequence encodes CASSWTGGLNTEAFF.